The clone carrying this TCR beta chain was seen just once. The data were obtained in a study of cytomegalovirus exposure and HLA in healthy donors. V was cut by 6 bases and J by 2 bases, with 19 bases left in between. The CDR3 length is 16 residues. Looked up from germline, CDR1 is MDHEN and CDR2 is SYDVKM. The PCR made use of 60 Vbeta and 13 Jbeta primers. Profiling relied on immunoSEQ multiplex PCR, and the TCRdb table lists in-frame clones only, not all of them. The data show some 150,000 clones, with roughly 87% seen just once and about 5.2% held by the top ten. Input material: PBMCs. This receptor was identified in a man aged 25-40 years in good health and CMV-seropositive. The rearrangement joins TRBV28 to TRBJ2-5, with D possibly being TRBD1 (6 bases). The CDR3 DNA reads TGTGCCAGCAGGCCAATTGTGGGGGCCGGACAAGAGACCCAGTACTTC. It is translated as CASRPIVGAGQETQYF.